One sample yielded the 6 T cell receptor beta chains listed below, sequenced in a study of blood T cell repertoires in COVID-19. Profiled with immunoSEQ multiplex PCR; TCRdb holds only in-frame clones, not every one. The sample lists approximately 84,000 clones, less than 90% occurring once. Sequencing used peripheral blood. The receptors derive from a human donor in a cohort sampled during active COVID-19.

J is TRBJ2-7 and V is TRBV7-8; 9 bases agree with TRBD1. Looked up from germline, CDR1 is SGHVS and CDR2 is FQNEAQ. J gave up 2 bases and V 4 bases, and 6 bases lay outside the gene matches. CDR3 length: 15 residues. In DNA form, the CDR3 reads TGTGCCAGCAGCTCACGGACAGGGGCTGCCTACGAGCAGTACTTC. Translation gives CASSSRTGAAYEQYF.

The CDR3: CASSYSSGYPYEQYF. The CDR3 nucleotides are TGTGCCAGCAGTTACTCAAGCGGATATCCCTACGAGCAGTACTTC. This chain links TRBV6-5 with TRBJ2-7; TRBD2 might be the D (5 bases). In germline, CDR1 is MNHEY, CDR2 SVGAGI. This CDR3 comprises 15 residues. Trimming took off 0 bases at V and 2 bases at J, with 11 bases between the two ends.

V gene TRBV29-1 combines with J gene TRBJ2-1, with D possibly being TRBD2 (6 bases). The germline V and J ends were trimmed by 6 bases and 0 bases, with 15 bases remaining between them. The germline V gene has CDR1 SQVTM and CDR2 ANQGSEA. The CDR3 runs 15 residues. The CDR3 sequence is CSVGRFGSSYNEQFF. The CDR3 region has the DNA TGCAGCGTCGGACGGTTCGGGAGCTCCTACAATGAGCAGTTCTTC.

The rearrangement joins TRBV28 to TRBJ1-2, with a weak D call TRBD1 (5 bases). Trimming stripped 6 bases from V and 5 bases from J, with 16 bases between. Germline CDR1 and CDR2: MDHEN and SYDVKM. The CDR3 runs 14 residues. CDR3 DNA: TGTGCCAGCAGAGAGATGGGGCAGGATTATGGCTACACCTTC. Translation: CASREMGQDYGYTF.

The chain joins TRBV28 to TRBJ2-3, with 11 bases fitting TRBD1. This CDR3 comprises 16 residues. With V trimmed by 2 bases and J by 6 bases, 7 bases remained unmatched. Germline lookup yields CDR1 MDHEN and CDR2 SYDVKM. The DNA of the CDR3 is TGTGCCAGCAGTTTACCTGGACAGGGGGCATCGGATACGCAGTATTTT. Translating it yields CASSLPGQGASDTQYF.

The genes are TRBV18 and TRBJ1-1; TRBD1 matches at 8 bases. Germline trimming cut 6 bases from V and 9 bases from J; bases unmatched to any gene: 9. The CDR3 extends over 13 amino acids. Germline CDR1 and CDR2: KGHSH and LQKENI. CDR3: CASSRDRGSQAFF. The CDR3 bases are TGTGCCAGCTCCCGCGACAGGGGATCTCAAGCTTTCTTT.